These T cell receptor beta chains were read from a single sample in a study of vaccination effects on CD4 cells after COVID-19. The data were produced by immunoSEQ multiplex PCR, yet TCRdb's version contains in-frame clones alone and is incomplete. The sample has some 79,000 clones; around 70% are singletons. Their cognate antigens are unknown. Here the sequenced sample was CD4+ T cells from PBMCs cultured with HCoV-229E spike peptides, taken before COVID-19 vaccination. The receptors shown here come from a human donor who received a COVID-19 vaccine. Both conserved end residues are part of each CDR3. The D gene is left open where the match is weak. For some rows the clone size is stated as once, few or many, or as a class when expanded; others skip it.

TRBV3-1/TRBV3-2,17,TRBJ1-5,-,-,CASSQLGTAYSNQPQHF,TGTGCCAGCAGCCAACTTGGGACTGCGTATAGCAATCAGCCCCAGCATTTT
TRBV12-5,13,TRBJ2-5,-,-,CASGLPGQETQYF,TGTGCTAGTGGTTTACCAGGGCAGGAGACCCAGTACTTC
TRBV5-1,14,TRBJ2-2,-,TRBD2,CASKLAANTGELFF,TGCGCCAGCAAACTAGCGGCGAACACCGGGGAGCTGTTTTTT
TRBV2,14,TRBJ2-5,-,-,CASSDGQPVETQYF,TGTGCCAGCAGTGACGGACAGCCTGTAGAGACCCAGTACTTC
TRBV11-2,14,TRBJ1-2,-,TRBD1,CASSSRGLDYGYTF,TGTGCCAGCAGCTCCAGGGGGCTGGACTATGGCTACACCTTC
TRBV5-1,15,TRBJ2-3,-,-,CASSLQGSSTDTQYF,TGCGCCAGCAGCTTGCAGGGGTCTAGCACAGATACGCAGTATTTT
TRBV5-1,15,TRBJ2-1,-,-,CASSLGTGKYNEQFF,TGCGCCAGCAGCTTGGGCACAGGGAAGTACAATGAGCAGTTCTTC
TRBV6-4,17,TRBJ2-3,-,TRBD2,CASSVRSSGALTDTQYF,TGTGCCAGCAGTGTCAGGTCTAGCGGGGCCCTCACAGATACGCAGTATTTT
TRBV18,14,TRBJ2-2,-,-,CASSRGLVPGELFF,TGTGCCAGCTCACGAGGCCTGGTCCCCGGGGAGCTGTTTTTT
TRBV5-8,14,TRBJ1-2,-,TRBD1,CASSPIQGAGGYTF,TGTGCCAGCAGCCCGATCCAGGGGGCTGGTGGCTACACCTTC
TRBV29-1,12,TRBJ2-6,-,-,CSARTGANVLTF,TGCAGCGCCAGAACTGGGGCCAACGTCCTGACTTTC
TRBV2,15,TRBJ1-5,few,-,CASSENGGDKQPQHF,TGTGCCAGCAGTGAAAACGGGGGGGACAAACAGCCCCAGCATTTT
TRBV5-5,13,TRBJ2-3,-,-,CASSPGWADTQYF,TGTGCCAGCAGCCCGGGGTGGGCAGATACGCAGTATTTT
TRBV7-3,15,TRBJ2-5,-,TRBD2,CASSLRLAGQETQYF,TGTGCCAGCAGCCTAAGACTAGCGGGGCAAGAGACCCAGTACTTC
TRBV4-3,15,TRBJ2-3,-,TRBD2,CASSQIAGGGDTQYF,TGCGCCAGCAGCCAAATAGCGGGGGGCGGAGATACGCAGTATTTT
TRBV12-3/TRBV12-4,13,TRBJ2-5,-,-,CASSSGTQGTQYF,TGTGCCAGCAGTTCGGGGACACAAGGGACCCAGTACTTC
TRBV11-3,15,TRBJ2-5,-,TRBD2,CASSLSTSGGETQYF,TGTGCCAGCAGCCTATCGACTAGCGGGGGTGAGACCCAGTACTTC
TRBV9,17,TRBJ2-5,-,TRBD2,CASSPRAGGLLGETQYF,TGTGCCAGCAGCCCCCGGGCGGGGGGACTTCTTGGAGAGACCCAGTACTTC
TRBV28,15,TRBJ1-5,-,-,CASRNSGTINQPQHF,TGTGCCAGCAGAAACTCCGGGACGATCAATCAGCCCCAGCATTTT
TRBV19,14,TRBJ1-1,-,-,CASSIGVGDTEAFF,TGTGCCAGTAGTATAGGGGTAGGGGACACTGAAGCTTTCTTT
TRBV7-3,14,TRBJ2-3,-,TRBD2,CASSFSGGAGTQYF,TGTGCCAGCAGCTTTAGCGGGGGGGCGGGCACGCAGTATTTT
TRBV6-5,14,TRBJ2-3,-,-,CASSYWGRPDTQYF,TGTGCCAGCAGTTACTGGGGGCGTCCAGATACGCAGTATTTT
TRBV5-6,13,TRBJ1-3,-,-,CASSLLSGNTIYF,TGTGCCAGCAGCTTGTTGAGCGGAAACACCATATATTTT
TRBV7-3,15,TRBJ2-3,-,TRBD2,CASSLGGGKTDTQYF,TGTGCCAGCAGCTTAGGCGGGGGGAAAACAGATACGCAGTATTTT
TRBV6-6,13,TRBJ1-2,-,TRBD1,CASSLTGNYGYTF,TGTGCCAGCAGTTTGACAGGGAACTATGGCTACACCTTC
TRBV3-1/TRBV3-2,14,TRBJ1-5,few,-,CASSQGAFNQPQHF,TGTGCCAGCAGCCAAGGGGCCTTCAATCAGCCCCAGCATTTT
TRBV9,13,TRBJ1-1,-,TRBD1,CASSVPDRVVAFF,TGTGCCAGCAGCGTCCCAGACAGGGTAGTAGCTTTCTTT
TRBV3-1/TRBV3-2,14,TRBJ1-6,few,-,CASSHGQRDSPLHF,TGTGCCAGCAGCCATGGACAGAGGGATTCACCCCTCCACTTT
TRBV5-1,16,TRBJ2-3,-,TRBD1,CASSLSPGGGQDTQYF,TGCGCCAGCAGCTTGTCACCAGGGGGTGGTCAAGATACGCAGTATTTT
TRBV27,16,TRBJ1-1,-,TRBD1,CASSPYAGTGGTEAFF,TGTGCCAGCAGTCCCTACGCCGGGACAGGGGGAACTGAAGCTTTCTTT
TRBV7-2,17,TRBJ1-4,-,TRBD1,CASSLALAGGPQEKLFF,TGTGCCAGCAGCTTAGCGCTGGCAGGGGGCCCCCAGGAAAAACTGTTTTTT
TRBV15,16,TRBJ2-2,once,-,CATSRVRGLDTGELFF,TGTGCCACCAGCAGAGTTAGGGGGTTGGACACCGGGGAGCTGTTTTTT
TRBV30,14,TRBJ1-1,-,-,CACTTVSWASEAFF,TGTGCCTGCACGACAGTCTCTTGGGCCAGCGAAGCTTTCTTT
TRBV2,13,TRBJ2-1,-,-,CASNRREVGEQFF,TGTGCCAGCAACAGGCGAGAGGTCGGTGAGCAGTTCTTC
TRBV11-2,15,TRBJ1-6,few,TRBD1,CASSFNRGENSPLHF,TGTGCCAGCAGCTTTAACAGGGGAGAGAATTCACCCCTCCACTTT
TRBV11-2,15,TRBJ2-5,-,TRBD1,CASSLRTGVGETQYF,TGTGCCAGCAGCTTAAGGACAGGGGTCGGGGAGACCCAGTACTTC
TRBV6-5,14,TRBJ1-3,-,TRBD1,CASSSGTGGNTIYF,TGTGCCAGCAGTTCCGGGACAGGAGGAAACACCATATATTTT
TRBV29-1,13,TRBJ1-6,-,-,CSVADSYNSPLHF,TGCAGCGTTGCAGACTCCTATAATTCACCCCTCCACTTT
TRBV30,15,TRBJ1-1,-,TRBD1,CAWGKNRQGMTEAFF,TGTGCCTGGGGGAAAAATAGACAGGGGATGACTGAAGCTTTCTTT
TRBV19,15,TRBJ2-3,-,-,CASSMRRQSTDTQYF,TGTGCCAGTAGTATGAGGAGACAAAGCACAGATACGCAGTATTTT
TRBV28,14,TRBJ2-2,-,-,CASSLLKPTGELFF,TGTGCCAGCAGTTTATTAAAGCCCACCGGGGAGCTGTTTTTT
TRBV4-3,16,TRBJ2-3,few,-,CASSQEGPRTADTQYF,TGCGCCAGCAGCCAAGAGGGGCCTAGGACAGCAGATACGCAGTATTTT
TRBV7-6,13,TRBJ2-4,few,-,CASSLDSKNIQYF,TGTGCCAGCAGCTTAGACAGTAAAAACATTCAGTACTTC
TRBV9,16,TRBJ2-1,few,TRBD2,CASSGSGTSGYNEQFF,TGTGCCAGCAGCGGATCCGGGACTAGCGGGTACAATGAGCAGTTCTTC
TRBV6-4,14,TRBJ1-2,-,-,CASEVPGHHYGYTF,TGTGCCAGCGAGGTGCCGGGACATCACTATGGCTACACCTTC
TRBV9,15,TRBJ2-5,-,TRBD2,CASSVSGGLQETQYF,TGTGCCAGCAGCGTTAGCGGGGGCCTCCAAGAGACCCAGTACTTC
TRBV4-2,15,TRBJ2-5,-,-,CASSQVHTYQETQYF,TGTGCCAGCAGCCAAGTTCACACCTACCAAGAGACCCAGTACTTC
TRBV10-3,16,TRBJ2-3,-,TRBD2,CAISTSGGQSTDTQYF,TGTGCCATCAGCACTAGCGGGGGCCAAAGCACAGATACGCAGTATTTT
TRBV6-5,15,TRBJ1-1,-,TRBD1,CASKAPGQGNTEAFF,TGTGCCAGCAAGGCTCCGGGACAGGGGAACACTGAAGCTTTCTTT